Listed below are T cell receptor beta chains from one sample, sequenced in a study of blood T cell repertoires in COVID-19. Assay: immunoSEQ multiplex PCR; the TCRdb copy retains only in-frame clones and omits some. The sample has around 75,000 clones; about four fifths are singletons. Sequencing input: peripheral blood. The receptor source for this set is a man over 45 with COVID-19, enrolled during active disease. The CDR3 runs from the conserved cysteine through the conserved F or W. A D gene is named only where the DNA matches it firmly. Clone sizes are given selectively: once, few, many, or a class where the clone is expanded.

V gene	J gene	clone size	D gene	CDR3 protein	CDR3 DNA
TRBV7-3	TRBJ1-1	few	TRBD1	CASNTAPTGVARMNTEAFF	TGTGCCAGCAATACTGCCCCCACAGGGGTCGCCCGCATGAACACTGAAGCTTTCTTT
TRBV5-1	TRBJ2-1	NA	TRBD1	CASSSAGTGGNEQFF	TGCGCCAGCAGCTCCGCCGGGACAGGGGGCAATGAGCAGTTCTTC
TRBV13	TRBJ1-3	NA	NA	CASSLEGVLGNTIYF	TGTGCCAGCAGCTTAGAGGGGGTCCTCGGAAACACCATATATTTT
TRBV19	TRBJ2-1	NA	TRBD2	CASTKVSGASSYNEQFF	TGTGCCAGTACGAAAGTTAGCGGGGCCTCCTCCTACAATGAGCAGTTCTTC
TRBV2	TRBJ1-6	NA	NA	CASSEQGHNNSPLHF	TGTGCCAGCAGTGAACAGGGACACAATAATTCACCCCTCCACTTT
TRBV7-2	TRBJ2-2	NA	TRBD2	CASSARGAGGYTGELFF	TGTGCCAGCAGCGCCCGGGGAGCGGGGGGTTACACCGGGGAGCTGTTTTTT
TRBV5-1	TRBJ1-4	few	NA	CASSEGATNEKLFF	TGCGCCAGCAGCGAGGGTGCAACTAATGAAAAACTGTTTTTT
TRBV2	TRBJ1-2	NA	NA	CASSEASGNYGYTF	TGTGCCAGCAGTGAAGCGTCAGGGAACTATGGCTACACCTTC
TRBV10-3	TRBJ1-1	few	TRBD1	CAMQGAGTEAFF	TGTGCCATGCAGGGGGCAGGGACTGAAGCTTTCTTT
TRBV30	TRBJ1-1	NA	NA	CATTALMNTEAFF	TGTGCCACGACAGCCCTGATGAACACTGAAGCTTTCTTT
TRBV12-3/TRBV12-4	TRBJ2-6	NA	NA	CAAGPSGANVLTF	TGTGCCGCAGGCCCCTCTGGGGCCAACGTCCTGACTTTC
TRBV13	TRBJ1-3	NA	TRBD1	CASSLGPFGQGLGNTIYF	TGTGCCAGCAGCTTAGGACCGTTCGGACAGGGCTTGGGAAACACCATATATTTT
TRBV7-9	TRBJ1-4	NA	TRBD1	CASSPGQGREKLFF	TGTGCCAGCAGTCCGGGACAGGGACGTGAAAAACTGTTTTTT
TRBV7-9	TRBJ1-4	NA	TRBD1	CASSLPQGDTTNEKLFF	TGTGCCAGCAGCCTACCTCAGGGGGATACAACTAATGAAAAACTGTTTTTT
TRBV5-1	TRBJ2-1	NA	TRBD1	CASSFGTGGNEQFF	TGCGCCAGCAGCTTTGGGACAGGCGGTAATGAGCAGTTCTTC
TRBV3-1/TRBV3-2	TRBJ1-5	NA	TRBD1	CASSHSPGTGYQPQHF	TGTGCCAGCAGCCACTCCCCCGGGACAGGCTATCAGCCCCAGCATTTT
TRBV25-1	TRBJ1-1	NA	NA	CASSEEGGVTEAFF	TGTGCCAGCAGTGAAGAAGGGGGGGTCACTGAAGCTTTCTTT
TRBV7-2	TRBJ1-5	few	NA	CASSPGGGNQPQHF	TGTGCCAGCAGCCCTGGGGGCGGCAATCAGCCCCAGCATTTT